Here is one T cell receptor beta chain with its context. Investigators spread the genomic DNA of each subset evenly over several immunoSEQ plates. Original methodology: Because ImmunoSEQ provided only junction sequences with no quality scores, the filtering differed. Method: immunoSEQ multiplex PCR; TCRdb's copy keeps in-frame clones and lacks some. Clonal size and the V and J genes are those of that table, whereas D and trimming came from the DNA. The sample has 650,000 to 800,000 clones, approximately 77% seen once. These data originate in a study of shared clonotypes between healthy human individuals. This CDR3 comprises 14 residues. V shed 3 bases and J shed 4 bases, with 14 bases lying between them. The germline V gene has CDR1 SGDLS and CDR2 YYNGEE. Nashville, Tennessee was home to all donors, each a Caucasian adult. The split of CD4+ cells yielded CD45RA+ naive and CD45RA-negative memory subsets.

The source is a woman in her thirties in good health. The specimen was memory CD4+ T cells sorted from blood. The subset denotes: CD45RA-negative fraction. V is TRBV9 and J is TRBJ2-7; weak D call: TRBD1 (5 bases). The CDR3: CASSADTPPYEQYF. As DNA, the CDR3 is TGTGCCAGCAGCGCGGACACCCCTCCGTACGAGCAGTACTTC.